Listed here are 16 T cell receptor beta chains from one sample, sequenced in a study of beta chain features in type 1 diabetes. Expressed TCRB transcripts were sequenced because the isolated RNA had all been reverse transcribed beforehand. Sequencing was performed with immunoSEQ multiplex PCR; in TCRdb, only in-frame clones are kept and a portion is missing. The table has approximately 340,000 clones, less than 15% seen once. Sequenced input: naive CD4+ T cells from blood. The receptors come from a woman aged 18-30 years in good health.

The rearrangement uses TRBV18 and TRBJ1-2, with TRBD1 matching 8 bases. The CDR3 is made up of 17 amino acids. The ends lost 3 bases at V and 2 bases at J; junction bases unmatched: 11. Germline loops: CDR1 KGHSH, CDR2 LQKENI. CDR3 coding DNA: TGTGCCAGCTCACCCCTTCCTCAGGGGGCGACAAACTATGGCTACACCTTC. This translates into CASSPLPQGATNYGYTF. Supplemented by reference TRBV18 and TRBJ1-2, the full variable domain reads NAGVMQNPRHLVRRRGQEARLRCSPMKGHSHVYWYRQLPEEGLKFMVYLQKENIIDESGMPKERFSAEFPKEGPSILRIQQVVRGDSAAYFCASSPLPQGATNYGYTFGSGTRLTVV.

This chain connects TRBV29-1 to TRBJ2-3; D is possibly TRBD1 (6 bases). The CDR3 extends over 14 amino acids. The V end was cut by 6 bases, the J end by 0 bases, with 13 bases between. CDR1 and CDR2 (germline): SQVTM, ANQGSEA. This chain's CDR3 is CSVSGGRSTDTQYF. The DNA of the CDR3 is TGCAGCGTAAGTGGGGGCAGGAGCACAGATACGCAGTATTTT.

CDR3 DNA sequence: TGTGCCAGCAGCTGGGGACTAGCGGGACCAGGGGATACGCAGTATTTT. Amino acids: CASSWGLAGPGDTQYF. The chain carries TRBV5-4 and TRBJ2-3; 13 bases are shared with TRBD2. Germline CDR1 and CDR2: SGHNT and YYREEE (reference sequence). The CDR3 has 16 residues. Unmatched junction bases numbered 7, after V lost 3 bases and J lost 6 bases.

The chain has TRBV9 and TRBJ1-1, with unresolved D. The CDR3 extends over 14 amino acids. CDR1 is SGDLS, CDR2 YYNGEE, per germline. Trimming left V 2 bases short and J 4 bases short, with 12 bases between. The CDR3 DNA is TGTGCCAGCAGCGTCGGGGAGGCCCCCACTGAAGCTTTCTTT. Protein product: CASSVGEAPTEAFF.

In this sample, this clone turned up a few times. The chain combines TRBV9 with TRBJ1-2; TRBD1 might be the D (5 bases). From germline, CDR1 is SGDLS and CDR2 YYNGEE. V was trimmed by 1 base and J by 6 bases, leaving 25 bases between them. The CDR3 sequence is 18 residues long. The CDR3 DNA reads TGTGCCAGCAGCGTAAGACCCGCCGTCTGGCAGGGAATCCATGGCTACACCTTC. The encoded protein is CASSVRPAVWQGIHGYTF.

This clone was counted between two and nine times. J is TRBJ1-2 and V is TRBV7-2, with D tentatively TRBD1 (5 bases). Germline-derived CDR1 and CDR2 are SGHTA and FQGNSA. Trimming shortened V by 1 base and J by 6 bases, and 15 bases separated the two germline ends. This CDR3 is built from 15 residues. CDR3 coding DNA: TGTGCCAGCAGCTTAGGGTCCAGGGCAAGGGATGGCTACACCTTC. This encodes CASSLGSRARDGYTF.

This clone was picked up a small number of times. DNA of the CDR3: TGTGCCAGCAGTCCGACAGGTTACCACGAGCAGTACTTC. Amino acids: CASSPTGYHEQYF. V is TRBV28 and J is TRBJ2-7; perhaps TRBD1 as D (6 bases). Germline V gene lookup returns CDR1 MDHEN and CDR2 SYDVKM. The V and J ends lost 5 bases and 5 bases respectively, with 13 bases between them. The CDR3 is made up of 13 amino acids.

This clone was observed a handful of times. V gene TRBV5-4 combines with J gene TRBJ2-1; a possible D gene is TRBD2 (6 bases). Germline assignment: CDR1 SGHNT and CDR2 YYREEE (reference sequence). The CDR3 runs to 13 residues. The V end lost 4 bases, the J end lost 7 bases, and 12 bases lay between the germline ends. CDR3: CASSRDLENEQFF. CDR3 nucleotides: TGTGCCAGCAGCCGGGACTTAGAAAATGAGCAGTTCTTC.

This clone was counted only a few times. This chain joins TRBV29-1 and TRBJ2-2; no definite D call. The V gene lost 1 base and the J gene lost 6 bases, with 6 bases spanning the gap. The CDR3 spans 12 residues. Per germline, CDR1 SQVTM and CDR2 ANQGSEA. The CDR3 DNA reads as TGCAGCGTTGAAGGAGTTGCCGGGGAGCTGTTTTTT. Translating it yields CSVEGVAGELFF.

CDR3 nucleotides: TGTGCCAGCAGTTCGAGACAGGGACTTTACAATGAGCAGTTCTTC. As protein: CASSSRQGLYNEQFF. This chain uses TRBV6-5 with TRBJ2-1; D may be TRBD1 (7 bases). Germline V gene data show CDR1 as MNHEY and CDR2 as SVGAGI. The CDR3 has 15 amino acids. V was cut by 4 bases and J by 4 bases, with 14 bases left in between.

The J gene is TRBJ1-5, the V gene TRBV4-1; D is unclear. V lost 0 bases and J lost 6, with 9 bases in between. CDR1 and CDR2 (germline): MGHRA, YSYEKL. The CDR3 loop spans 14 amino acids. The CDR3 region has the DNA TGCGCCAGCAGCCAAGAGGCATTTATTCAGCCCCAGCATTTT. It encodes CASSQEAFIQPQHF.

As regards this clone: This specimen includes other DNA sequences encoding the same CDR3. The chain is built from TRBV29-1 and TRBJ2-3, with 8 nucleotides matching TRBD2. CDR3 length: 15 residues. Per the germline V gene, CDR1 is SQVTM and CDR2 is ANQGSEA. The V segment lost 4 bases and the J segment 1 base; nucleotides outside the gene matches: 7. Written as DNA, the CDR3 is TGCAGCGTTGGAGGATTAGCGGGACGCACAGATACGCAGTATTTT. It is translated as CSVGGLAGRTDTQYF.

The chain couples TRBV29-1 to TRBJ2-5; no definite D call. V lost 3 bases, J lost 7 bases, and 15 bases lay in between. The length of the CDR3 is 13 residues. Germline V gene sequence: CDR1 SQVTM, CDR2 ANQGSEA. The DNA of the CDR3 is TGCAGCGTTGACGTCGGCGTTGAGGCGACCCAGTACTTC. Amino acids: CSVDVGVEATQYF.

The chain is built from TRBV20-1 and TRBJ1-2; D remains unclear. This CDR3 is built from 11 residues. The germline gives CDR1 DFQATT, CDR2 SNEGSKA (reference sequence). Between the trimmed V and J ends, which lost 3 bases and 4 bases, there was a span of 6 bases. For the CDR3, the DNA is TGCAGTGCTAGCCCGGGCTATGGCTACACCTTC. Translation: CSASPGYGYTF.

The rearrangement links TRBV15 to TRBJ2-3; D might be TRBD2 (6 bases). The V and J ends lost 5 bases and 1 base respectively, with 19 bases between them. CDR3 length equals 17 residues. CDR1 is LNHNV and CDR2 is YYDKDF in the germline V gene (reference sequence). Here the CDR3 reads CATSAVYGSARTDTQYF. The CDR3, as DNA: TGTGCCACCAGCGCCGTGTACGGGAGCGCCCGCACAGATACGCAGTATTTT.

The rearrangement uses TRBV7-2 and TRBJ2-3; D not resolved. The V end was cut by 5 bases, the J end by 4 bases, with 10 bases between. The CDR3 is 13 amino acids. Germline values: CDR1 SGHTA, CDR2 FQGNSA. CDR3 sequence: CASSNIPADTQYF. In DNA form, the CDR3 reads TGTGCCAGCAGCAACATCCCAGCAGATACGCAGTATTTT.